The 28 T cell receptor beta chains below all came from one sample that was sequenced in a study of kidney transplant recipient with SARS-CoV-2 infection. TCRdb reanalysed the reads using MiXCR and keeps one entry per CDR3 protein. This table holds 200,000 to 300,000 distinct CDR3 sequences, 29% found once. Sequencing used a blood sample, obtained at baseline and on approximately day 120 from a kidney transplant recipient. These receptors were obtained from a male patient aged 30 to 40 who had COVID-19 and was a kidney transplant recipient. Part of the T cell pool may stem from the graft donor.

This clonotype was recorded at least ten times. The chain couples TRBV7-3 to TRBJ2-3, with TRBD2 as a possible D gene (5 bases). V lost 0 bases, J lost 0 bases, and 13 bases lay in between. Per germline, CDR1 SGHTA and CDR2 FQGTGA. The CDR3 extends over 17 amino acids. CDR3: CASSLTRVAASTDTQYF. In nucleotides, the CDR3 is TGTGCCAGCAGCTTAACGCGGGTGGCAGCTAGCACAGATACGCAGTATTTT.

Of note for this clonotype: A much larger clone sits a single nucleotide away, making a read error possible. A read error is likely, as this CDR3 ends without the conserved phenylalanine or tryptophan. This chain joins TRBV5-5 and TRBJ1-1; no firm D call. In germline, CDR1 is SGHKS, CDR2 YYEKEE (reference sequence). Trimming shortened V by 2 bases and J by 3 bases, and 5 bases separated the two germline ends. This CDR3 contains 12 residues. DNA of the CDR3: TGTGCCAGCAGCTTCGGGGACACTGAAGCTTTCCTT. Translated, it gives CASSFGDTEAFL.

As for this clonotype: A single base separates this from a much larger clone, so it may be a read error. This chain links TRBV4-2 with TRBJ1-3; 8 positions agree with TRBD1. The V gene's germline CDR1 is LGHNA and CDR2 YNFKEQ. V was clipped by 0 bases and J by 0 bases; unmatched bases: 10. The CDR3 runs to 19 residues. CDR3 in amino acids: CASSQEGSNRGFSGNTIYF. As DNA, the CDR3 is TGTGCCAGCAGCCAAGAAGGTTCAAACAGGGGGTTCTCTGGAAACACCATATATTTT.

This clonotype was seen just once. A much larger clonotype is one base distant, so this may be a read error. The J gene is TRBJ1-5, the V gene TRBV20-1; 7 nucleotides agree with TRBD1. There are 15 residues in the CDR3. From germline, CDR1 is DFQATT and CDR2 SNEGSKA (reference sequence). V was pared by 4 bases and J by 0 bases, with 6 bases of the junction left unmatched. CDR3 protein: CSATRTGDSNQPQHF. In DNA, the CDR3 is TGCAGTGCTACCCGTACAGGGGATAGCAATCAGCCCCAGCATTTT.

Regarding this clonotype: This may arise from a read error, as a much more abundant clone is one base away. The V and J genes are TRBV7-2 and TRBJ2-7, with 8 bases that match TRBD2. In germline, CDR1 is SGHTA, CDR2 FQGNSA. The CDR3 is 14 residues long. Here the CDR3 DNA reads TGTGCCAGCAGCTCGCAGCGGGAGTCTTACGTGCAGTACTTC. Amino acid sequence: CASSSQRESYVQYF.

This clonotype was counted a single time. Possible read error: a much larger clone is one base away. The chain uses TRBV28 and TRBJ2-1; TRBD2 matches at 10 bases. The length of the CDR3 is 15 residues. Germline lookup yields CDR1 MDHEN and CDR2 SYDVKM. The CDR3 loop reads CASSFLGLADNEQLF. The CDR3 bases are TGTGCCAGCAGTTTCCTCGGACTAGCGGACAATGAGCAGCTCTTC.

Turning to this clonotype: Being one base from a much bigger clone, this may be a read error. The rearrangement uses TRBV15 and TRBJ1-1; D possibly corresponds to TRBD1 (5 bases). This CDR3 region has 14 residues. The germline V gene encodes CDR1 LNHNV and CDR2 YYDKDF (reference sequence). V lost 3 bases and J 10 bases, leaving 18 bases between the germline ends. The CDR3 coding sequence is TGTGCCACCAGCAGTTTCGGGATAGGGAGGGGAGCTTTCTTT. It codes for CATSSFGIGRGAFF.

In this sample, this clonotype turned up a few times. V usage is TRBV5-5 and J usage is TRBJ1-2; D unclear. The CDR3 has 16 residues. Germline V gene data show CDR1 as SGHKS and CDR2 as YYEKEE (reference sequence). Trimming shortened V by 5 bases and J by 4 bases, and 21 bases separated the two germline ends. CDR3 in amino acids: CASSPPVSRKTYGYTF. In DNA form, the CDR3 reads TGTGCCAGCAGTCCGCCTGTCTCGCGAAAGACCTATGGCTACACCTTC.

Turning to this clonotype: A clone one base away is much larger, so this may be a read error. The chain is built from TRBV6-5 and TRBJ1-2, with a tentative D call TRBD1 (6 bases). Germline V gene lookup returns CDR1 MNHEY and CDR2 SVGAGI. The CDR3 is made up of 12 amino acids. The CDR3 sequence is CTSSRGDYGYTF. The CDR3 DNA reads as TGTACCAGCAGCAGGGGTGACTATGGCTACACCTTC.

The table lists this clonotype with many counts. The CDR3 DNA reads as TGCGCCAGCTTGCGGGAATCGGTTCGAAAGACCTATGGCTACACCTTC. Protein sequence: CASLRESVRKTYGYTF. The chain recombines TRBV5-1 with TRBJ1-2; the D is unclear. The CDR3 spans 16 residues. Germline-derived CDR1 and CDR2 are SGHRS and YFSETQ. Trimming took off 7 bases at V and 4 bases at J, with 23 bases between the two ends.

At least ten counts were recorded for this clonotype. V usage is TRBV7-9 and J usage is TRBJ1-1; 9 bases match TRBD1. Germline V gene data show CDR1 as SEHNR and CDR2 as FQNEAQ (reference sequence). J lost 0 bases, V lost 5 bases, and 7 bases had no gene match. This CDR3 is built from 16 residues. The CDR3 is CASSPPGQGMNTEAFF. In nucleotides, the CDR3 is TGTGCCAGCAGCCCCCCGGGACAGGGAATGAACACTGAAGCTTTCTTT.

Turning to this clonotype: This may arise from a read error, as a much more abundant clone is one base away. V is TRBV6-1 and J is TRBJ1-2; no firm D call. The CDR3 is 17 residues long. Germline V gene lookup returns CDR1 MNHNS and CDR2 SASEGT. CDR3 loop: CASSPGMECRKTYGCTF. The CDR3 DNA sequence: TGTGCCAGCAGTCCAGGTATGGAATGTAGAAAGACCTATGGCTGCACCTTC.

With regard to this clonotype: This clone may be a read error of a much larger clone one base away. The rearrangement links TRBV5-6 to TRBJ1-2, with D unclear. V shed 6 bases and J shed 8 bases, with 14 bases lying between them. The CDR3 is 12 amino acids. From germline, CDR1 is SGHDT and CDR2 YYEEEE. CDR3 sequence (DNA): TGTGCCAGCAACTTCCCAAGCGGGGGCTACACCTTC. This codes for CASNFPSGGYTF.

For this clonotype: A much more abundant neighbour one base away suggests this may be a read error. J is TRBJ2-4 and V is TRBV27, with a weak D call TRBD1 (7 bases). CDR3 size: 14 residues. Looked up from germline, CDR1 is MNHEY and CDR2 is SMNVEV (reference sequence). CDR3 protein: CTSSLEGARNIQYF. DNA of the CDR3: TGTACCAGCAGTTTGGAGGGGGCGAGGAACATTCAGTACTTC.

This clonotype was recorded many times. The chain couples TRBV28 to TRBJ2-7; 8 nucleotides line up with TRBD1. Germline V lookup: CDR1 MDHEN, CDR2 SYDVKM. This CDR3 region has 18 residues. Trimming removed 6 bases from V and 1 base from J; junction bases left unmatched: 17. The DNA of the CDR3 is TGTGCCAGCAGCTCACTAGGCAGGGGGCTAAGCACGTCCTACGAGCAGTACTTC. Translating it yields CASSSLGRGLSTSYEQYF.

The table lists this clonotype with many counts. The J gene is TRBJ1-3, the V gene TRBV19; 7 bases fit TRBD1. V lost 5 bases to trimming and J lost 4 bases; unmatched junction nucleotides: 14. The CDR3 is 17 residues long. Germline V CDR1 and CDR2: LNHDA, SQIVND (reference sequence). The chain's CDR3 is CASSLHGLQGTGNTIYF. The CDR3 nucleotides are TGTGCCAGTAGTCTACACGGATTACAGGGGACGGGAAACACCATATATTTT.

This clonotype was observed many times. V and J are TRBV28 and TRBJ2-7, with D perhaps TRBD1 (5 bases). V dropped 4 bases and J dropped 3 bases, with 10 bases sitting between them. This CDR3 has 13 amino acids. Germline values: CDR1 MDHEN, CDR2 SYDVKM. The CDR3 sequence: CASSSLDIYEQYF. The CDR3 nucleotides are TGTGCCAGCAGTTCCCTGGACATCTACGAGCAGTACTTC.

There are many counts of this clonotype. This chain links TRBV3-1 with TRBJ2-2, with unresolved D. CDR1 LGHDT and CDR2 YNNKEL come from the germline V gene (reference sequence). V was trimmed by 5 bases and J by 5 bases, leaving 24 bases between them. The CDR3 runs 18 residues. CDR3: CASSGIIPISGLTGELFF. As DNA, the CDR3 is TGTGCCAGCAGCGGGATTATTCCCATTTCAGGCTTGACCGGGGAGCTGTTTTTT.

Concerning this clonotype itself: Since a much larger clone is just one base distant, this may be a read error. The chain employs TRBV5-4 and TRBJ1-2; D remains unclear. CDR1 SGHNT and CDR2 YYREEE come from the germline V gene (reference sequence). The length of the CDR3 is 16 residues. The CDR3 sequence is CVSPLIVPGKTYGYTF. CDR3 bases: TGTGTCAGCCCTCTTATCGTACCAGGAAAGACCTATGGCTACACCTTC.

Regarding this clonotype: This may be a read error, as it is one base from a much larger clone. The chain is built from TRBV5-4 and TRBJ1-2, with 10 bases identical to TRBD1. The CDR3 has 17 residues. The germline gives CDR1 SGHNT, CDR2 YYREEE (reference sequence). V shed 5 bases, J shed 3 bases, and the junction held 13 bases outside the gene matches. The CDR3: CASSKDQGQGGDYGYTF. The CDR3 DNA is TGTGCCAGCAGTAAAGACCAAGGACAGGGGGGAGACTATGGCTACACCTTC.

On this clonotype itself: Since a much larger clone is just one base distant, this may be a read error. The chain links TRBV20-1 to TRBJ2-7; D is uncertain. This CDR3 spans 14 amino acids. V dropped 6 bases and J dropped 6 bases, with 21 bases sitting between them. Per the germline V gene, CDR1 is DFQATT and CDR2 is SNEGSKA (reference sequence). CDR3: CSAPNGRAPCEQYF. The CDR3 bases are TGCAGTGCGCCCAACGGCCGAGCTCCCTGCGAGCAGTACTTC.

This clonotype was seen ten or more times. The V and J genes are TRBV3-1 and TRBJ2-6, with D possibly TRBD1 on 5 matching bases. V was shortened by 4 bases and J by 0 bases, with 10 bases between the two germline ends. The CDR3 length is 16 residues. Germline V gene data show CDR1 as LGHDT and CDR2 as YNNKEL (reference sequence). This CDR3 is CASSRAGNSGANVLTF. DNA for the CDR3: TGTGCCAGCAGCCGAGCAGGGAACTCTGGGGCCAACGTCCTGACTTTC.

This clonotype was seen once. A much bigger clone sits one base away, suggesting this may be a read error. The rearrangement links TRBV3-2 to TRBJ2-4. The DNA end lines up better with TRBJ2-7; the J call may be wrong. TRBV3-2 is given as a pseudogene. The CDR3 runs 12 residues. In DNA, the CDR3 is TGTACCAGCAGCTTCCGTTCCTACGAGCAGTACTTC. It specifies CTSSFRSYEQYF.

This clonotype was counted at least ten times. The chain links TRBV6-2 or TRBV6-3 to TRBJ1-2; D gene unclear. This CDR3 has 17 amino acids. V shed 4 bases and J shed 4 bases, with 22 bases lying between them. The V gene's germline CDR1 is MNHEY and CDR2 SVGEGT. The CDR3 is CASSFQFCIGKTYGYTF. CDR3 sequence (DNA): TGTGCCAGCAGTTTTCAATTCTGCATCGGAAAGACCTATGGCTACACCTTC.

This clonotype has a count of ten or more. The chain combines TRBV19 with TRBJ1-5, with D possibly being TRBD1 (6 bases). V was trimmed by 5 bases and J by 3 bases, leaving 20 bases between them. This CDR3 contains 17 residues. CDR1 and CDR2 from the germline V gene are LNHDA and SQIVND (reference sequence). Here the CDR3 reads CASSGAPRGLFNQPQHF. CDR3 in DNA: TGTGCCAGTAGTGGAGCCCCCAGGGGACTATTCAATCAGCCCCAGCATTTT.

This clonotype has ten or more counts. The chain joins TRBV20-1 to TRBJ1-5; 7 nucleotides line up with TRBD1. This CDR3 has 15 residues. Trimming removed 4 bases from V and 4 bases from J; junction bases left unmatched: 10. Germline V gene lookup returns CDR1 DFQATT and CDR2 SNEGSKA (reference sequence). CDR3 sequence (DNA): TGCAGTGCTACGGCCTGGACAGGCTATAATCAGCCCCAGCATTTT. It codes for CSATAWTGYNQPQHF.

A word on this clonotype: A read error may be the cause here, since a much bigger clone is one base away. The chain couples TRBV7-6 to TRBJ1-2; D is unclear. V was clipped by 5 bases and J by 4 bases, with 23 bases between them. The CDR3 runs 17 residues. Germline lookup yields CDR1 SGHVS and CDR2 FNYEAQ. CDR3 sequence reads: CASSLEHESRKTYGYTF. DNA for the CDR3: TGTGCCAGCAGCCTCGAACATGAATCTCGAAAGACCTATGGCTACACCTTC. Variable domain in full (rest from reference TRBV7-6 and TRBJ1-2): GAGVSQSPRYKVTKRGQDVALRCDPISGHVSLYWYRQALGQGPEFLTYFNYEAQQDKSGLPNDRFSAERPEGSISTLTIQRTEQRDSAMYRCASSLEHESRKTYGYTFGSGTRLTVV.

In its sample, this clonotype was seen once. One base away lies a much larger clone, so this may be a sequencing read error. Here the CDR3 omits its conserved ending phenylalanine or tryptophan, so a read error is the likely source. This chain links TRBV7-2 with TRBJ2-5, with D maybe TRBD1 (6 bases). The J call may not be correct, given that the DNA end is closer to TRBJ2-7. CDR1 and CDR2 (germline): SGHTA, FQGNSA. CDR3 length: 14 residues. CDR3 nucleotide sequence: TGTGCCAGCACCCTAGGGGGACGCCCTTCCGAGCAGTACCTC. Protein: CASTLGGRPSEQYL.